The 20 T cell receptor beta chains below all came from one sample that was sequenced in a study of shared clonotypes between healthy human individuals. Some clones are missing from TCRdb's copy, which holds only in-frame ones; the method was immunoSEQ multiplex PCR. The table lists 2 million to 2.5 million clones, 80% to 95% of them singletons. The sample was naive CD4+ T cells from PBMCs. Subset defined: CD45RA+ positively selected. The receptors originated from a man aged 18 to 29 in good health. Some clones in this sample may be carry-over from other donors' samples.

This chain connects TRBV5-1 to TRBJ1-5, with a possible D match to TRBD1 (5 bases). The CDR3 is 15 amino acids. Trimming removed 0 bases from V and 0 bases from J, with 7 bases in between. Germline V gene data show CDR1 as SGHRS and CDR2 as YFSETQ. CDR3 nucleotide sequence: TGCGCCAGCAGCTTGGCAGGGTTTAGCAATCAGCCCCAGCATTTT. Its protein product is CASSLAGFSNQPQHF.

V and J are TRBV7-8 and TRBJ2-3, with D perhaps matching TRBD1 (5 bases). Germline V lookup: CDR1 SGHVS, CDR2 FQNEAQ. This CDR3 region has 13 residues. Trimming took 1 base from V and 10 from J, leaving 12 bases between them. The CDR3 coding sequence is TGTGCCAGCAGCTTAGATCGGCAGGGTTCGCAGTATTTT. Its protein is CASSLDRQGSQYF.

CDR3 sequence (DNA): TGTGCCAGCAGCTTAAGGGCCCTCGGGATACACACCTTC. It is translated as CASSLRALGIHTF. This rearrangement joins TRBV28 to TRBJ1-2; D is unclear. This CDR3 has 13 amino acids. The V gene lost 6 bases and the J gene lost 12 bases, with 20 bases spanning the gap. The germline CDR1 and CDR2 sequences are MDHEN and SYDVKM.

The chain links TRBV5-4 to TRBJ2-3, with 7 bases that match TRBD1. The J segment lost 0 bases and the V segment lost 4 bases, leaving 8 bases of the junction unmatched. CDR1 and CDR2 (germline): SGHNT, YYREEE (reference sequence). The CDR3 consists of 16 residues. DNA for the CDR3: TGTGCCAGCAGCCCCCAGGGGGTGCGTAGCACAGATACGCAGTATTTT. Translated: CASSPQGVRSTDTQYF.

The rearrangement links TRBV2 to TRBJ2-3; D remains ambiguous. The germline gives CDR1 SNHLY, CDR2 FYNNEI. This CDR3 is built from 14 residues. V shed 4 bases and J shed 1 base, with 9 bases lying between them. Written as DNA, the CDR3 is TGTGCCAGCAGTGTTGAACGTCGCACAGATACGCAGTATTTT. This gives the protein CASSVERRTDTQYF.

The CDR3 DNA sequence: TGTGCCAGCATTCCGGATGTGAACTATGGCTACACCTTC. Translation: CASIPDVNYGYTF. This rearrangement joins TRBV2 to TRBJ1-2; D is unresolved. V was trimmed by 7 bases and J by 2 bases, leaving 11 bases between them. The germline V gene has CDR1 SNHLY and CDR2 FYNNEI. The CDR3 contains 13 residues.

CDR3 sequence: CASSPPEGNEKLFF. The CDR3 DNA sequence: TGTGCCAGCTCACCACCAGAGGGTAATGAAAAACTGTTTTTT. This chain connects TRBV18 to TRBJ1-4; no clear D. This CDR3 is built from 14 residues. Germline-derived CDR1 and CDR2 are KGHSH and LQKENI. The ends were cut back, 0 bases at V and 4 bases at J, with 6 bases in the middle.

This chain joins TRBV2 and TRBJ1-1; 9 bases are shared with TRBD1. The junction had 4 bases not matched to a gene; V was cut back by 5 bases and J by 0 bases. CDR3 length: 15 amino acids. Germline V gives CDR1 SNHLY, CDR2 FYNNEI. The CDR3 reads CASSYRGLMNTEAFF. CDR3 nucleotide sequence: TGTGCCAGCAGTTACAGGGGGCTCATGAACACTGAAGCTTTCTTT. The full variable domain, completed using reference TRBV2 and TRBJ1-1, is EPEVTQTPSHQVTQMGQEVILRCVPISNHLYFYWYRQILGQKVEFLVSFYNNEISEKSEIFDDQFSVERPDGSNFTLKIRSTKLEDSAMYFCASSYRGLMNTEAFFGQGTRLTVV.

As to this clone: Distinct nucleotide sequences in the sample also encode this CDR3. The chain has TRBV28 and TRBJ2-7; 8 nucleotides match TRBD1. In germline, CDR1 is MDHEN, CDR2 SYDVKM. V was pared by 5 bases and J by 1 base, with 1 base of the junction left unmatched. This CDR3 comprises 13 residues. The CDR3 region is CASSRDRSYEQYF. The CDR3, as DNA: TGTGCCAGCAGTCGGGACAGGTCCTACGAGCAGTACTTC.

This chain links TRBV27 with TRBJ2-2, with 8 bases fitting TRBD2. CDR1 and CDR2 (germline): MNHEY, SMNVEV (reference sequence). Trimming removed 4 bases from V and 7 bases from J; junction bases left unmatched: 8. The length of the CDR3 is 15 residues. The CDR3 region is CASSSRGDNYGELFF. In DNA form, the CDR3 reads TGTGCCAGCAGTTCGCGGGGGGACAATTACGGGGAGCTGTTTTTT.

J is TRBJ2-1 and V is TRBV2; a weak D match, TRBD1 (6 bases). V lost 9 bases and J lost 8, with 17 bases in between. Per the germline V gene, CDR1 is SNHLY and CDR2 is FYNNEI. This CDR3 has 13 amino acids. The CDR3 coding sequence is TGTGCCAGTTCGTCGGGCAGGGGATATGAGCAGTTCTTC. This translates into CASSSGRGYEQFF. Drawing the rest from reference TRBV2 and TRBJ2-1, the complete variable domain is EPEVTQTPSHQVTQMGQEVILRCVPISNHLYFYWYRQILGQKVEFLVSFYNNEISEKSEIFDDQFSVERPDGSNFTLKIRSTKLEDSAMYFCASSSGRGYEQFFGPGTRLTVL.

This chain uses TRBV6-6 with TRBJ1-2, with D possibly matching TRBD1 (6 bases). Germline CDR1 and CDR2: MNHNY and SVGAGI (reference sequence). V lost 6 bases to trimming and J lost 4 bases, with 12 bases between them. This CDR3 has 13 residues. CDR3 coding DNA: TGTGCCAGCAGGGACAGCGAGACCTATGGCTACACCTTC. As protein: CASRDSETYGYTF.

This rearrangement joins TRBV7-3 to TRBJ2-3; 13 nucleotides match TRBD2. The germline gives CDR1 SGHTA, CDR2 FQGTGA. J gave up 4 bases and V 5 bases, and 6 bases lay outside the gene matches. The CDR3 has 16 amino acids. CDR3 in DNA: TGTGCCAGCAGCATAGGACTAGCGGGAGCCGCAGATACGCAGTATTTT. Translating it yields CASSIGLAGAADTQYF.

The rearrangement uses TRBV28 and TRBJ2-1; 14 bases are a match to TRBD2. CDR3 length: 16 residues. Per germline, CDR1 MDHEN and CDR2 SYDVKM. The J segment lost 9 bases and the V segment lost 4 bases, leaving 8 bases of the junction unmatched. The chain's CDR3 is CASSSWTSGRMSEQFF. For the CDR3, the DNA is TGTGCCAGCAGTTCCTGGACTAGCGGGAGGATGAGTGAGCAGTTCTTC.

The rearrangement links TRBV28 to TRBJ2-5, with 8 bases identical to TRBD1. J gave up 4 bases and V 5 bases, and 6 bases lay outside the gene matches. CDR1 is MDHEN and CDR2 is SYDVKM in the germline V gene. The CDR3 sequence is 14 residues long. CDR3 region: CASSQETGVETQYF. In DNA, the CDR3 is TGTGCCAGCAGTCAAGAGACAGGGGTAGAGACCCAGTACTTC.

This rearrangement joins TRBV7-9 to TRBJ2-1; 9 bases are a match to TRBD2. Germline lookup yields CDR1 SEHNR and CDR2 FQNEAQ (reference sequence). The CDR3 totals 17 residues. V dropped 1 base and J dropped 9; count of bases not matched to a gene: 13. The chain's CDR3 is CASSLDGGRARRSEQFF. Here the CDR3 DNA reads TGTGCCAGCAGCTTAGATGGCGGGAGGGCCCGTCGCAGTGAGCAGTTCTTC.

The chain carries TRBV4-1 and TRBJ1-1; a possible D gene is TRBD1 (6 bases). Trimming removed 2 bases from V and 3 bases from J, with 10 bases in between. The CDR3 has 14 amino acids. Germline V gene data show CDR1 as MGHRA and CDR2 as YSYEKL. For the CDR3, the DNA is TGCGCCAGCAGCCAACCCCAGGGGTACACTGAAGCTTTCTTT. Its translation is CASSQPQGYTEAFF.

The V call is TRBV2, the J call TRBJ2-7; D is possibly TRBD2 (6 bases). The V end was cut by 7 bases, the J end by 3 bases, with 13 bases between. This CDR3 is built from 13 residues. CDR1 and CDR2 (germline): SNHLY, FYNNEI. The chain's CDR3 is CASNTGVDYEQYF. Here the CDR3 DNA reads TGTGCCAGCAACACGGGAGTGGACTACGAGCAGTACTTC.

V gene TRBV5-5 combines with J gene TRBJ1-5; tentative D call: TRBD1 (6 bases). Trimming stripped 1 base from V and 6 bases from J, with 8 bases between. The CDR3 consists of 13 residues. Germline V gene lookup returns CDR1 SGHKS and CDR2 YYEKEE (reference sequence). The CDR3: CASSLIQGQPQHF. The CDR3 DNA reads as TGTGCCAGCAGCTTGATACAGGGTCAGCCCCAGCATTTT.

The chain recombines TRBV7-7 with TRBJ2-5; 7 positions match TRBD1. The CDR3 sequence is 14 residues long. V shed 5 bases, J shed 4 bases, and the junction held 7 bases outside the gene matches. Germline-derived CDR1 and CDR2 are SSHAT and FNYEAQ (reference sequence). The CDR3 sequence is CASSQTGNPETQYF. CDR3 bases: TGTGCCAGCAGCCAGACAGGGAACCCAGAGACCCAGTACTTC.